The subject of this entry is one T cell receptor beta chain. What it recognizes is unknown. TCRdb analysed the 5' RACE reads with MiXCR anew, one entry per CDR3 protein. Of over 50,000 distinct CDR3 sequences in the sample, approximately 29% were seen once. Study findings and constraints: Tumor memory CD4+ T cell TCR gene usage clustered with blood and lymph node memory CD4+ cells and lymph node naive CD4+ cells.

CD25-based Treg depletion was applied to purified naive CD4+ T cells. Trimming pared 4 bases from V and 8 bases from J, leaving 12 bases between. Germline V lookup: CDR1 SGHRS, CDR2 YFSETQ. The CDR3 runs to 12 residues. V is TRBV5-1 and J is TRBJ1-2; no definite D call. Source material: tumor-infiltrating naive CD4+ T cells sorted from the breast tumor. Noted subset: naive CD4+ T cells, CD4+CD45RA+CD25-. The receptor was derived from a female donor with breast cancer. CDR3 region: CASSPEGEGYTF. Written as DNA, the CDR3 is TGCGCCAGCAGCCCCGAGGGAGAAGGCTACACCTTC.